Each of the 30 T cell receptor beta chains below was sequenced from the same sample in a study of blood T cell repertoires in COVID-19. Sequenced by immunoSEQ multiplex PCR; TCRdb stores in-frame clones only, minus some. The sample contains fewer than 140,000 clones, about 79% of which appear only once. The sequenced sample consisted of peripheral blood. All receptors come from an older man with COVID-19, enrolled during active disease.

On this clone: Other DNA sequences in this sample translate to the same CDR3. The chain links TRBV5-1 to TRBJ1-1; D not certain. Germline V gives CDR1 SGHRS, CDR2 YFSETQ. V was cut by 0 bases and J by 2 bases, with 5 bases left in between. The CDR3 extends over 13 amino acids. In nucleotides, the CDR3 is TGCGCCAGCAGCTTGGCAGTTAACACTGAAGCTTTCTTT. Translating it yields CASSLAVNTEAFF.

This clone was recorded a few times. The CDR3 nucleotides are TGCGCCAGCAGTACGGAGGGAAAATTGGGCTACACCTTC. Its translation is CASSTEGKLGYTF. The chain couples TRBV5-1 to TRBJ1-2; D remains unclear. Between the trimmed V and J ends, which lost 5 bases and 8 bases, there was a span of 16 bases. The CDR3 contains 13 residues. Germline V gene sequence: CDR1 SGHRS, CDR2 YFSETQ.

This clone was detected once. The V gene is TRBV29-1, the J gene TRBJ2-5; TRBD2 matches at 7 bases. This CDR3 region has 19 residues. V shed 2 bases and J 0 bases; nucleotides not matched to a gene: 18. CDR1 is SQVTM, CDR2 ANQGSEA, per germline. CDR3 bases: TGCAGCGTTGAAAGTGGGTGGGCAACGAGCGGGAATTACCAAGAGACCCAGTACTTC. Translated: CSVESGWATSGNYQETQYF.

The chain is built from TRBV18 and TRBJ1-1, with D possibly matching TRBD1 (5 bases). The germline CDR1 and CDR2 sequences are KGHSH and LQKENI. There are 16 residues in the CDR3. Trimming left V 3 bases short and J 3 bases short, with 17 bases between. The CDR3 region has the DNA TGTGCCAGCTCACCTCGCGCGGACATAAAGGACACTGAAGCTTTCTTT. Its translation: CASSPRADIKDTEAFF.

This chain joins TRBV5-6 and TRBJ2-1; perhaps TRBD2 as D (6 bases). Trimming removed 2 bases at V and 3 bases at J, with 12 bases between. The germline V gene has CDR1 SGHDT and CDR2 YYEEEE. The length of the CDR3 is 15 residues. CDR3 nucleotides: TGTGCCAGCAGCTTAGGGACTTCACTCTACAATGAGCAGTTCTTC. This codes for CASSLGTSLYNEQFF.

This chain links TRBV29-1 with TRBJ2-2; D is unresolved. Trimming stripped 0 bases from V and 3 bases from J, with 11 bases between. Germline values: CDR1 SQVTM, CDR2 ANQGSEA. This CDR3 has 15 amino acids. The CDR3 DNA reads as TGCAGCGTTGAAGATCTACAGTCCCACACCGGGGAGCTGTTTTTT. The encoded protein is CSVEDLQSHTGELFF.

The J gene is TRBJ2-1, the V gene TRBV3-1 (or the pseudogene TRBV3-2); tentative D call: TRBD2 (6 bases). The CDR3 totals 14 residues. V lost 1 base to trimming and J lost 5 bases, with 9 bases between them. CDR1 LGHDT and CDR2 YNNKEL come from the germline V gene (reference sequence). CDR3 region: CASSQVREHNEQFF. The CDR3 DNA sequence: TGTGCCAGCAGCCAAGTCCGGGAGCACAATGAGCAGTTCTTC.

The chain couples TRBV23-1 to TRBJ1-5; 9 nucleotides line up with TRBD1. TRBV23-1 is filed as an ORF, its function uncertain. The CDR3 is made up of 15 amino acids. The V and J ends lost 7 bases and 0 bases, in that order; junction bases with no gene match: 4. The CDR3 region has the DNA TGCGCCAGCAAGGACAGGGGCGATAGCAATCAGCCCCAGCATTTT. This gives the protein CASKDRGDSNQPQHF.

The rearrangement links TRBV18 to TRBJ2-7; D possibly corresponds to TRBD1 (6 bases). The germline gives CDR1 KGHSH, CDR2 LQKENI. This CDR3 is 15 amino acids long. V lost 0 bases and J lost 5, with 14 bases in between. CDR3 bases: TGTGCCAGCTCACCACCACTCGGCCCAGGGGACGAGCAGTACTTC. As protein: CASSPPLGPGDEQYF.

This clone was counted a few times. CDR3 amino acids: CASSVTGNSYNEQFF. DNA of the CDR3: TGCGCCAGCAGTGTCACAGGCAATTCCTACAATGAGCAGTTCTTC. The chain uses TRBV10-1 and TRBJ2-1; D possibly corresponds to TRBD1 (5 bases). The CDR3 sequence is 15 residues long. V was shortened by 4 bases and J by 1 base, with 11 bases between the two germline ends. Germline values: CDR1 WNHNN, CDR2 SYGVQD (reference sequence).

The chain links TRBV3-1 (or the pseudogene TRBV3-2) to TRBJ2-3, with 8 bases matching TRBD2. J gave up 4 bases and V 4 bases, and 10 bases lay outside the gene matches. The CDR3 length is 16 residues. The germline gives CDR1 LGHDT, CDR2 YNNKEL (reference sequence). This CDR3 is CASSPPFGREADTQYF. DNA for the CDR3: TGTGCCAGCAGCCCCCCATTCGGGCGGGAGGCAGATACGCAGTATTTT.

V usage is TRBV13 and J usage is TRBJ2-1, with TRBD1 identical over 12 bases. Germline CDR1 is PRHDT and CDR2 is FYEKMQ (reference sequence). The CDR3 length is 17 residues. Losses at the gene ends were 5 bases for V and 9 bases for J; bases not matched to a gene: 14. Here the CDR3 reads CASSPAPGTGGLSEQFF. CDR3 bases: TGTGCCAGCAGCCCCGCCCCCGGGACAGGGGGCTTGTCTGAGCAGTTCTTC.

This clone has just one count. The chain recombines TRBV7-9 with TRBJ2-3, with TRBD1 matching 8 bases. This CDR3 comprises 15 residues. Unmatched junction bases numbered 8, after V lost 6 bases and J lost 3 bases. CDR1 and CDR2 from the germline V gene are SEHNR and FQNEAQ (reference sequence). The CDR3 nucleotides are TGTGCCAGCAGGCCAGGGGGCGTCAGAACAGATACGCAGTATTTT. Translation gives CASRPGGVRTDTQYF.

CDR3 coding DNA: TGTGCCAGCAGCGGCCCGGGACTCAGCCAAGAGACCCAGTACTTC. Translated, it gives CASSGPGLSQETQYF. The chain links TRBV5-4 to TRBJ2-5; D is possibly TRBD2 (6 bases). The CDR3 spans 15 residues. V gave up 4 bases and J gave up 1 base, with 14 bases separating them. The germline CDR1 and CDR2 sequences are SGHNT and YYREEE (reference sequence).

The chain carries TRBV7-9 and TRBJ2-1; 8 nucleotides agree with TRBD2. The junction had 6 bases not matched to a gene; V was cut back by 3 bases and J by 5 bases. This CDR3 contains 15 residues. CDR1 is SEHNR, CDR2 FQNEAQ, per germline (reference sequence). CDR3 DNA: TGTGCCAGCAGCTTGGCGGGAGGCGTCAACAATGAGCAGTTCTTC. It translates to CASSLAGGVNNEQFF.

The CDR3 DNA sequence: TGCAGCGTTGTCCGCCTCAGGGCAGGTGAGCAGTTCTTC. Its protein is CSVVRLRAGEQFF. The V call is TRBV29-1, the J call TRBJ2-1, with D possibly being TRBD1 (5 bases). The length of the CDR3 is 13 residues. Germline lookup yields CDR1 SQVTM and CDR2 ANQGSEA. V was pared by 4 bases and J by 9 bases, with 16 bases between.

This chain links TRBV29-1 with TRBJ2-1, with 9 bases lining up with TRBD1. CDR1 is SQVTM, CDR2 ANQGSEA, per germline. This CDR3 is 14 amino acids long. The junction had 7 bases not matched to a gene; V was cut back by 7 bases and J by 3 bases. This CDR3 is CSARGQGGYNEQFF. DNA for the CDR3: TGCAGCGCCCGGGGACAGGGAGGCTACAATGAGCAGTTCTTC.

CDR3 loop: CASKFDRGPTGELFF. In DNA form, the CDR3 reads TGTGCCAGCAAATTTGACAGGGGGCCCACCGGGGAGCTGTTTTTT. This sequence joins TRBV6-5 and TRBJ2-2; TRBD1 aligns across 10 bases. The CDR3 spans 15 residues. Trimming cost V 7 bases and J 4 bases; bases outside gene matches: 6. Per germline, CDR1 MNHEY and CDR2 SVGAGI.

The chain recombines TRBV6-6 with TRBJ2-5, with TRBD2 matching over 12 bases. V was pared by 2 bases and J by 4 bases, with 2 bases of the junction left unmatched. In germline, CDR1 is MNHNY, CDR2 SVGAGI (reference sequence). The CDR3 has 15 amino acids. CDR3: CASSYETSGRETQYF. CDR3 coding DNA: TGTGCCAGCAGTTACGAGACTAGCGGGAGAGAGACCCAGTACTTC.

This sequence joins TRBV7-3 and TRBJ2-7; D may be TRBD1 (5 bases). The CDR3 loop spans 15 amino acids. The V gene's germline CDR1 is SGHTA and CDR2 FQGTGA. Trimming took off 5 bases at V and 1 base at J, with 15 bases between the two ends. The CDR3 DNA reads TGTGCCAGCAGCCCAACTCAGGGAATATCCTACGAGCAGTACTTC. Protein sequence: CASSPTQGISYEQYF.

About this clone: One end of the junction fails to match germline, which may point to a read error. The V gene is TRBV6-2 or TRBV6-3, the J gene TRBJ2-6; 9 nucleotides align to TRBD1. This CDR3 contains 19 residues. Germline V gives CDR1 MNHEY, CDR2 SVGEGT. CDR3 DNA: TGTGCCAGCAGTGACTCACAGGGGGCGCTACTCTCTGGGGCCAACGTCCTGACTTTC. It translates to CASSDSQGALLSGANVLTF.

The J gene is TRBJ2-3, the V gene TRBV5-4, with 9 bases fitting TRBD1. This CDR3 is built from 15 residues. Germline CDR1 SGHNT, CDR2 YYREEE (reference sequence). V was clipped by 4 bases and J by 4 bases; unmatched bases: 7. As DNA, the CDR3 is TGTGCCAGCAGCCTCCTGGACAGGGGACCAGATACGCAGTATTTT. Encoded protein: CASSLLDRGPDTQYF.

V is TRBV9 and J is TRBJ2-7, with D possibly matching TRBD1 (5 bases). Trimming took off 4 bases at V and 5 bases at J, with 19 bases between the two ends. In germline, CDR1 is SGDLS, CDR2 YYNGEE. This CDR3 has 15 amino acids. CDR3 protein: CASSPTPTVRNEQYF. The CDR3 nucleotides read TGTGCCAGCAGCCCTACCCCGACAGTCCGGAACGAGCAGTACTTC.

The V gene is TRBV5-1, the J gene TRBJ1-6, with D perhaps TRBD1 (6 bases). V lost 5 bases to trimming and J lost 5 bases, with 8 bases between them. The CDR3 spans 13 residues. From germline, CDR1 is SGHRS and CDR2 YFSETQ. The CDR3 bases are TGCGCCAGCAGACCAGGGGATAATTCACCCCTCCACTTT. It specifies CASRPGDNSPLHF.

The chain uses TRBV3-1 (or the pseudogene TRBV3-2) and TRBJ2-1; 7 bases are a match to TRBD2. Trimming took 2 bases from V and 2 from J; bases not matched to a gene: 9. Germline V CDR1 and CDR2: LGHDT, YNNKEL (reference sequence). The CDR3 totals 17 residues. The CDR3 protein is CASSQPLGGSPYNEQFF. The CDR3 DNA reads as TGTGCCAGCAGCCAACCTCTAGGCGGGAGCCCCTACAATGAGCAGTTCTTC.

This chain uses TRBV5-6 with TRBJ1-5; D is possibly TRBD1 (5 bases). The CDR3 has 14 amino acids. The V and J ends lost 0 bases and 6 bases respectively, with 10 bases between them. CDR1 and CDR2 (germline): SGHDT, YYEEEE. Here the CDR3 reads CASSLEGKGQPQHF. For the CDR3, the DNA is TGTGCCAGCAGCTTGGAGGGGAAGGGTCAGCCCCAGCATTTT.

A remark on this clone: One end of the junction varies from germline; a read error may be responsible. The chain uses TRBV6-2 or TRBV6-3 and TRBJ1-1; perhaps TRBD1 as D (6 bases). CDR1 is MNHEY, CDR2 SVGEGT, per germline. CDR3 size: 14 residues. CDR3: CASSKDSSNAEAFF. The CDR3 DNA sequence: TGTGCCAGCAGTAAGGACAGTTCGAACGCTGAAGCTTTCTTT.

J is TRBJ1-6 and V is TRBV7-8; D is unclear. Germline V gene sequence: CDR1 SGHVS, CDR2 FQNEAQ. The CDR3 contains 14 residues. The V end lost 1 base, the J end lost 7 bases, and 8 bases lay between the germline ends. The CDR3 region is CASSLGLENSPLHF. The CDR3 region has the DNA TGTGCCAGCAGCTTAGGTTTAGAGAATTCACCCCTCCACTTT.

Note on this clone: Other DNA sequences in this sample translate to the same CDR3. The chain carries TRBV18 and TRBJ1-2, with D maybe TRBD1 (6 bases). The CDR3 runs 15 residues. Deletions cut 3 bases from V and 2 bases from J, with 13 bases between. Germline V gene lookup returns CDR1 KGHSH and CDR2 LQKENI. CDR3 bases: TGTGCCAGCTCACCGGCGGACAGTCCGAACTATGGCTACACCTTC. Amino acid sequence: CASSPADSPNYGYTF. Full variable domain (rest looked up from reference TRBV18 and TRBJ1-2): NAGVMQNPRHLVRRRGQEARLRCSPMKGHSHVYWYRQLPEEGLKFMVYLQKENIIDESGMPKERFSAEFPKEGPSILRIQQVVRGDSAAYFCASSPADSPNYGYTFGSGTRLTVV.

This chain joins TRBV7-9 and TRBJ2-7, with 7 bases that match TRBD1. J lost 5 bases, V lost 0 bases, and 7 bases had no gene match. Germline lookup yields CDR1 SEHNR and CDR2 FQNEAQ (reference sequence). The CDR3 has 15 amino acids. CDR3 in DNA: TGTGCCAGCAGCTTAGCGTTTACTACAGGGGACGAGCAGTACTTC. Protein: CASSLAFTTGDEQYF.